This T cell receptor beta chain came from a study of T cell repertoires in urothelial bladder cancer (dated by TCRdb to 2018 to 2020). Broadly, across the study: Of the roughly 12 resected lesions, three were clinically staged as cT0, three as cTa, three as cT1 and three as cT2 or greater. In the study, clonality of the TCR repertoire in bladder tumors was compared against clonality in benign bladder inflammation. Roughly 13 patients with bladder lesions undergoing transurethral resection were identified prospectively. A total of roughly 13 resected bladder lesions, made up of urothelial carcinoma (UC+) and benign (UC-) specimens, were studied.

The paper's findings and limits, for the study overall: In carcinoma specimens, up to roughly 15% of infiltrating lymphocytes were accounted for by a single T-cell clone, compared with 2% to 2.5% in benign specimens. Urothelial carcinoma specimens had a median of about 6,000 T cells, fewer than the median of about 27,000 seen in benign specimens. A median tumor infiltrating lymphocyte percentage of about 1.8% was observed in carcinoma specimens, compared with around 12% in benign specimens.

Turning to this clone: Its antigen is unknown. Base qualities were left out, and no much larger clone turns up one base away.

Bladder lesion specimens were obtained at transurethral resection and were stored at -80C. DNA was isolated from the bladder specimens obtained at transurethral resection. From cysteine to phenylalanine, the CDR3 is 15 amino acids long. This entry keeps only the CDR3 DNA: 45 bases, framed from base 1. The germline V gene supplies CDR1 MDHEN and CDR2 SYDVKM. Trimming removed 5 bases from V and 5 bases from J, leaving 16 bases between the germline ends. The immunoSEQ assay was used to sequence the CDR3 region of the TCR beta chain. In the paper's pipeline: For every specimen, the T-cell fraction, clonal dominance and maximum TCR clone frequency were calculated. This immuneACCESS table, as held by TCRdb, lists in-frame sequences with V and J called but not all clones. Of the missing ones, under half trace to an unresolved V gene in checked studies; the others have no known cause. V, J and clone size derive from that table, while D and trimming were established from the DNA sequence. The sample has some 14,000 clones on record, around three fifths of them singletons. 8.9% of the sample goes to the ten largest clones.

The TCR originated in a human donor with urothelial carcinoma. The sequence links TRBV28 to TRBJ1-3; the best D guess is TRBD1, with 5 bases matching. The sample comprised tumor-infiltrating cells from bladder cancer. In nucleotide form, the sequence is TGTGCCAGCAGTCAAACCTCGACAGCTAGAAACACCATATATTTT. Its translation reads: CASSQTSTARNTIYF.